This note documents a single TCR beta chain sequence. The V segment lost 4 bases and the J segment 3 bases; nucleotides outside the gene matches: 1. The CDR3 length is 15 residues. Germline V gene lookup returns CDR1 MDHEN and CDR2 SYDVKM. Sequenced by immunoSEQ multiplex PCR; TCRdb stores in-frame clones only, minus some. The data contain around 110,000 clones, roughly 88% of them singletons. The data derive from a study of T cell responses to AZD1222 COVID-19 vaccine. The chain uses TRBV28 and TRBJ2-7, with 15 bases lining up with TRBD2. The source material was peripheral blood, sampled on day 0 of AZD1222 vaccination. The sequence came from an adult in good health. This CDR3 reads CASSSGLAGGYEQYF. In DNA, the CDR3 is TGTGCCAGCAGTTCGGGACTAGCGGGAGGCTACGAGCAGTACTTC.